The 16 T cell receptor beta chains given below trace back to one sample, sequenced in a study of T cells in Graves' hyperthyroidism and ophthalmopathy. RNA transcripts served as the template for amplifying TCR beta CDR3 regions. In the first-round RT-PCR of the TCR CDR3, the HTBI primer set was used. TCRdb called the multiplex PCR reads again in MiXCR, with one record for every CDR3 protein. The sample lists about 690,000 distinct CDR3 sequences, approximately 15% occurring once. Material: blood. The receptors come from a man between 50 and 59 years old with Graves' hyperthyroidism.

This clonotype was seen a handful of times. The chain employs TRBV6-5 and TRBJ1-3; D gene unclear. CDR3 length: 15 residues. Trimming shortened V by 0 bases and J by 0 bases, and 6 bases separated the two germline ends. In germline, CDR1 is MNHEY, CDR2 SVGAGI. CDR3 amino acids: CASSYSPLSGNTIYF. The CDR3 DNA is TGTGCCAGCAGTTACTCGCCCCTCTCTGGAAACACCATATATTTT.

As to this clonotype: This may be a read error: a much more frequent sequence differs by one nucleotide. As DNA, the CDR3 is TGTGCCGGCAGCCACTGGGTAGTCTCTGGAAACACCATATATTTT. Protein: CAGSHWVVSGNTIYF. V usage is TRBV7-9 and J usage is TRBJ1-3; D call uncertain. Germline V gene lookup returns CDR1 SEHNR and CDR2 FQNEAQ (reference sequence). This CDR3 contains 15 residues.

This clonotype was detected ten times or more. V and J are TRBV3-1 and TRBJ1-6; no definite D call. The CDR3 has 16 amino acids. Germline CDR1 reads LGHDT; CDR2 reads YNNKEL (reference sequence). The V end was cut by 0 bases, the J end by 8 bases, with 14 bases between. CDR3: CASSQDRGWGDSPLHF. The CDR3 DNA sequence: TGTGCCAGCAGCCAAGATCGAGGCTGGGGAGATTCACCCCTCCACTTT. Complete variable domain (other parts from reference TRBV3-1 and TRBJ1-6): DTAVSQTPKYLVTQMGNDKSIKCEQNLGHDTMYWYKQDSKKFLKIMFSYNNKELIINETVPNRFSPKSPDKAHLNLHINSLELGDSAVYFCASSQDRGWGDSPLHFGNGTRLTVT.

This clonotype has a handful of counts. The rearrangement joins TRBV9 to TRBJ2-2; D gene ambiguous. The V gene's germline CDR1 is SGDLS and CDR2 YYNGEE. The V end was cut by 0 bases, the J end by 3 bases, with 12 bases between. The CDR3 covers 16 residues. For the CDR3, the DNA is TGTGCCAGCAGCGTAGAGTCGGACGCATACACCGGGGAGCTGTTTTTT. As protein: CASSVESDAYTGELFF.

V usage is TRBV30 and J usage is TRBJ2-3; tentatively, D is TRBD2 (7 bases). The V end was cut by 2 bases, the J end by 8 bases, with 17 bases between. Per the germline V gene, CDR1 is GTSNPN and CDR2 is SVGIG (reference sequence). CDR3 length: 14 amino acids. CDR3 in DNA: TGTGCCTGGAGTTTAGCGGGTTTAGGGGGTACGCAGTATTTT. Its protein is CAWSLAGLGGTQYF.

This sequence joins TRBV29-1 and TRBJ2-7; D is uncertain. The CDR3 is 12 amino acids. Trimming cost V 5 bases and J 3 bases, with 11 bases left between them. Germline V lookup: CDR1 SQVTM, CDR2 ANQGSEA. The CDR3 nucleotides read TGCAGCGTTTTAACAGACTTCTACGAGCAGTACTTC. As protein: CSVLTDFYEQYF.

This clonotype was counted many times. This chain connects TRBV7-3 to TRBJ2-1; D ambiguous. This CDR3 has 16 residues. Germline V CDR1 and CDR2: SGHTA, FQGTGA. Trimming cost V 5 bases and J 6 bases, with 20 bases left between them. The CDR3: CASSPRPPRNANEQFF. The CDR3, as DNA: TGTGCCAGCAGCCCCCGGCCTCCTCGAAATGCCAATGAGCAGTTCTTC.

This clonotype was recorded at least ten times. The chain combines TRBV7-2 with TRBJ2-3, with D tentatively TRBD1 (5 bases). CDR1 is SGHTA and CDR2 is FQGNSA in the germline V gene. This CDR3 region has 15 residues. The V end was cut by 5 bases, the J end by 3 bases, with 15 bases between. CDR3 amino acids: CASSGHSGLTDTQYF. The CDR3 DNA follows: TGTGCCAGCAGCGGGCATTCAGGGTTAACAGATACGCAGTATTTT.

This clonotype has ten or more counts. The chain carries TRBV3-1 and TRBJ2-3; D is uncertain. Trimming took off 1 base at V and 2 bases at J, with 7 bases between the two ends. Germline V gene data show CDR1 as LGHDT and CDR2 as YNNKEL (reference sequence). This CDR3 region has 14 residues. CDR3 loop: CASSQGLYTDTQYF. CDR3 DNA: TGTGCCAGCAGCCAAGGCCTTTACACAGATACGCAGTATTTT.

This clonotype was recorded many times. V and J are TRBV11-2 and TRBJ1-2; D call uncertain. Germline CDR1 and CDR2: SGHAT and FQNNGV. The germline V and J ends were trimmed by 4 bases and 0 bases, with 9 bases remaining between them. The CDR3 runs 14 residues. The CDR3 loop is CASSSAGANYGYTF. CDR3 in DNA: TGTGCCAGCAGCTCTGCGGGAGCTAACTATGGCTACACCTTC.

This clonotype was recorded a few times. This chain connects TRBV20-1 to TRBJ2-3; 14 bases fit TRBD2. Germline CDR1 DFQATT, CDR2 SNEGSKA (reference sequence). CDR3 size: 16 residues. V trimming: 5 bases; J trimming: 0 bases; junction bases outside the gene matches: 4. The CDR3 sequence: CSASGTSGGSTDTQYF. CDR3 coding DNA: TGCAGTGCTTCCGGGACTAGCGGGGGAAGCACAGATACGCAGTATTTT.

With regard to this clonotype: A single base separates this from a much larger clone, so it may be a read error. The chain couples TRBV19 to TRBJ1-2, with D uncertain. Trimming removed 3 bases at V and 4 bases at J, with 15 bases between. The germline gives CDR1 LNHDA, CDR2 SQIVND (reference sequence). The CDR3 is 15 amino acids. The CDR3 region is CASSIQTSLGYGYTF. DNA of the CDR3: TGTGCCAGTAGTATCCAGACAAGTTTGGGCTATGGCTACACCTTC.

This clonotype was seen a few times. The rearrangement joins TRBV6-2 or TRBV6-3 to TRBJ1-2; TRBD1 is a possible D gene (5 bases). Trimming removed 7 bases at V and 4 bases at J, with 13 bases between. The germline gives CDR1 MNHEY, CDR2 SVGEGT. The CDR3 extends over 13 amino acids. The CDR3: CASTTADSYGYTF. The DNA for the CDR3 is TGTGCCAGCACCACCGCCGACAGCTATGGCTACACCTTC.

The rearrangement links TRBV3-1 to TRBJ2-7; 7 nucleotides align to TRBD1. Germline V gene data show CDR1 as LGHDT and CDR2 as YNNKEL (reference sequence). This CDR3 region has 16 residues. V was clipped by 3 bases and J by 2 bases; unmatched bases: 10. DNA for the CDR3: TGTGCCAGCAGCCATCCCTTGACAGGGAATCCCTACGAGCAGTACTTC. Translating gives CASSHPLTGNPYEQYF.

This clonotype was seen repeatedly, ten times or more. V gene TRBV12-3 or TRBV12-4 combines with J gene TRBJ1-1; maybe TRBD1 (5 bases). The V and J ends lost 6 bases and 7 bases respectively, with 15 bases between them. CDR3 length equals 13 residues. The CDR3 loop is CASRVDSSREAFF. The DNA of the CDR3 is TGTGCCAGCAGGGTAGACAGCTCCCGTGAAGCTTTCTTT.

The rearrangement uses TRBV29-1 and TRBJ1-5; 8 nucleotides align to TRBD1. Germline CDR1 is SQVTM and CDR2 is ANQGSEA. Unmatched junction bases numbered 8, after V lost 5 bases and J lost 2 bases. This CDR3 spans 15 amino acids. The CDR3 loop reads CSVSTGGVGNQPQHF. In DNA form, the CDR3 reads TGCAGCGTTTCAACAGGGGGTGTCGGCAATCAGCCCCAGCATTTT.